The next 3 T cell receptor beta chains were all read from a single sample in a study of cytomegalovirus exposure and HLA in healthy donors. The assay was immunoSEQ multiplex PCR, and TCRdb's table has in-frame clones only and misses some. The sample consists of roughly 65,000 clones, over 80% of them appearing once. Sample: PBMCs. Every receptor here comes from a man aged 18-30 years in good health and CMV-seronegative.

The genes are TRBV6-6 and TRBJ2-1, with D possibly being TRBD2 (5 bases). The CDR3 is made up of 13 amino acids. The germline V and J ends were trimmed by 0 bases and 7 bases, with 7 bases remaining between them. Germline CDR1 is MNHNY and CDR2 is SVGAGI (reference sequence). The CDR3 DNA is TGTGCCAGCAGTTACTCCCGGGAAAATGAGCAGTTCTTC. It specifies CASSYSRENEQFF.

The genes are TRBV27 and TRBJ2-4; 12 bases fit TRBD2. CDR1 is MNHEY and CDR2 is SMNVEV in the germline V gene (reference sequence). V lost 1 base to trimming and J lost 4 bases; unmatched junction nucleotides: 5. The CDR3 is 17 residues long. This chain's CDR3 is CASSLLTSGSWKNIQYF. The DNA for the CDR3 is TGTGCCAGCAGTTTATTGACTAGCGGGAGTTGGAAAAACATTCAGTACTTC.

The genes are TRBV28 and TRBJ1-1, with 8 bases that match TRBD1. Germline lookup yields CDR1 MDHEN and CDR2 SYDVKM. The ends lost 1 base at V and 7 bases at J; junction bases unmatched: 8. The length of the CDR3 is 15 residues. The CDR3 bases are TGTGCCAGCAGTTTATCCGCAGGGGGCCGAATTGAAGCTTTCTTT. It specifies CASSLSAGGRIEAFF.